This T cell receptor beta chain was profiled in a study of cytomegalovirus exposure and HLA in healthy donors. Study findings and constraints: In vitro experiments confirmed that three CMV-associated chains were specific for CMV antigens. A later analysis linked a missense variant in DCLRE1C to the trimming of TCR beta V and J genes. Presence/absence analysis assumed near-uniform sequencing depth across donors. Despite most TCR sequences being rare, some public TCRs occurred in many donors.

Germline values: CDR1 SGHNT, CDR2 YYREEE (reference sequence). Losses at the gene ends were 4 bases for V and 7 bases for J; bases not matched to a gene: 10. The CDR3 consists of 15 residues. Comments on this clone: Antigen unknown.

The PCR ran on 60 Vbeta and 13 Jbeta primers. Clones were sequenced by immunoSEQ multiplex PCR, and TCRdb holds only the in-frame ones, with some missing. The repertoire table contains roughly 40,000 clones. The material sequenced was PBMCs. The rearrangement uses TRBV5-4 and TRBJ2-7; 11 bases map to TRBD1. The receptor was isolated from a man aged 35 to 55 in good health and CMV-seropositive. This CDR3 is CASSPPPGQGGEQYF. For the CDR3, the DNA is TGTGCCAGCAGCCCCCCCCCGGGACAGGGGGGTGAGCAGTACTTC.